This passage covers 15 T cell receptor beta chains from one sample sequenced in a study of CD8 T cells in Susac syndrome. Reverse transcription of 0.5 to 1 ug RNA was performed with random hexamers. MiXCR, run by TCRdb on the immunoSEQ multiplex PCR reads, gives a single entry per CDR3 protein. The table shows 200,000 to 250,000 distinct CDR3 sequences, with over 85% occurring only once. Source material: CD4+ T cells from PBMCs. The origin of the receptors is a human donor with multiple sclerosis.

The chain employs TRBV19 and TRBJ2-7; a possible D gene is TRBD1 (5 bases). Trimming removed 7 bases from V and 5 bases from J, with 15 bases in between. The CDR3 runs to 13 residues. Looked up from germline, CDR1 is LNHDA and CDR2 is SQIVND (reference sequence). The CDR3 sequence: CASTEDTSNEQYF. In DNA, the CDR3 is TGTGCCAGTACCGAGGACACTTCCAACGAGCAGTACTTC.

This clonotype was seen only once. The rearrangement joins TRBV20-1 to TRBJ2-6; 7 nucleotides agree with TRBD1. Germline V CDR1 and CDR2: DFQATT, SNEGSKA (reference sequence). The CDR3 contains 15 residues. V was pared by 3 bases and J by 0 bases, with 2 bases of the junction left unmatched. CDR3 region: CSARGDSSGANVLTF. The CDR3 bases are TGCAGTGCTAGGGGGGACAGCTCTGGGGCCAACGTCCTGACTTTC.

The V and J genes are TRBV7-2 and TRBJ1-4; unclear D gene. The length of the CDR3 is 15 residues. Between the trimmed V and J ends, which lost 1 base and 3 bases, there was a span of 9 bases. Germline-derived CDR1 and CDR2 are SGHTA and FQGNSA. The CDR3 DNA sequence: TGTGCCAGCAGCTTAGTAGGGAATCCTAATGAAAAACTGTTTTTT. Its translation is CASSLVGNPNEKLFF.

This chain uses TRBV10-2 with TRBJ1-5; 8 bases are shared with TRBD1. The germline V gene has CDR1 WSHSY and CDR2 SAAADI. With 3 bases clipped from V and 7 bases from J, the junction kept 8 bases outside the gene matches. CDR3 size: 15 residues. The CDR3 sequence: CASSESGGARQPQHF. The CDR3 coding sequence is TGCGCCAGCAGTGAATCAGGGGGCGCGAGGCAGCCCCAGCATTTT.

The chain has TRBV6-6 and TRBJ1-3; D not resolved. V lost 0 bases to trimming and J lost 7 bases, with 13 bases between them. CDR3 length equals 15 residues. In germline, CDR1 is MNHNY, CDR2 SVGAGI (reference sequence). The CDR3 nucleotides read TGTGCCAGCAGTTACTCGACGGGGATGGGGAACACCATATATTTT. It encodes CASSYSTGMGNTIYF.

The V and J genes are TRBV11-1 and TRBJ2-3; 8 bases map to TRBD1. CDR1 and CDR2 from the germline V gene are SGHAT and FQDESV (reference sequence). The CDR3 is made up of 13 amino acids. The ends lost 5 bases at V and 9 bases at J; junction bases unmatched: 7. The CDR3 region has the DNA TGTGCCAGCAGCCCGGACCGGGACAGGACGCAGTATTTT. This encodes CASSPDRDRTQYF.

This rearrangement joins TRBV4-1 to TRBJ2-5, with TRBD2 matching over 7 bases. The CDR3 runs 15 residues. V shed 3 bases, J shed 0 bases, and the junction held 4 bases outside the gene matches. Germline V CDR1 and CDR2: MGHRA, YSYEKL. Here the CDR3 reads CASSQERGYQETQYF. The CDR3 coding sequence is TGCGCCAGCAGCCAGGAGCGGGGCTACCAAGAGACCCAGTACTTC.

The chain combines TRBV18 with TRBJ2-7, with D uncertain. Germline V CDR1 and CDR2: KGHSH, LQKENI. The CDR3 is 17 residues long. Trimming took 1 base from V and 2 from J, leaving 18 bases between them. CDR3 sequence reads: CASSPRGARPGTYEQYF. For the CDR3, the DNA is TGTGCCAGCTCACCACGGGGTGCCCGCCCGGGCACCTACGAGCAGTACTTC.

This chain uses TRBV5-1 with TRBJ2-1, with TRBD1 as a possible D gene (6 bases). Trimming shortened V by 5 bases and J by 5 bases, and 14 bases separated the two germline ends. The CDR3 loop spans 14 amino acids. Germline V gene sequence: CDR1 SGHRS, CDR2 YFSETQ. The CDR3 protein is CASRRDTTDNEQFF. The DNA of the CDR3 is TGCGCCAGCAGACGGGACACAACCGACAATGAGCAGTTCTTC.

This sequence joins TRBV7-2 and TRBJ1-4, with D unresolved. Germline V gene lookup returns CDR1 SGHTA and CDR2 FQGNSA. CDR3 size: 12 residues. The germline V and J ends were trimmed by 11 bases and 8 bases, with 15 bases remaining between them. CDR3 DNA sequence: TGTGCCCCAAAAGCGGACGGCGAAAAACTGTTTTTT. Amino acids: CAPKADGEKLFF. The entire variable domain, with the rest obtained from reference TRBV7-2 and TRBJ1-4, is as follows: GAGVSQSPSNKVTEKGKDVELRCDPISGHTALYWYRQSLGQGLEFLIYFQGNSAPDKSGLPSDRFSAERTGGSVSTLTIQRTQQEDSAVYLCAPKADGEKLFFGSGTQLSVL.

Only a few counts were recorded for this clonotype. The CDR3, as DNA: TGTGCCAGCAGCCAGGTCGAGACCCAGTACTTC. Amino acids: CASSQVETQYF. The chain employs TRBV3-1 and TRBJ2-5; D is undetermined. This CDR3 has 11 residues. Germline values: CDR1 LGHDT, CDR2 YNNKEL (reference sequence). Deletions cut 3 bases from V and 5 bases from J, with 4 bases between.

This chain uses TRBV29-1 with TRBJ2-3, with D possibly being TRBD2 (6 bases). V shed 4 bases and J shed 4 bases, with 15 bases lying between them. CDR3 length: 14 residues. CDR1 is SQVTM and CDR2 is ANQGSEA in the germline V gene. CDR3 protein: CSVVRRARADTQYF. In DNA form, the CDR3 reads TGCAGCGTTGTTAGGAGGGCCCGGGCAGATACGCAGTATTTT.

The chain employs TRBV6-1 and TRBJ1-1, with D unclear. Germline CDR1 MNHNS, CDR2 SASEGT. The CDR3 has 14 amino acids. V lost 4 bases and J 4 bases, leaving 13 bases between the germline ends. CDR3 in DNA: TGTGCCAGCAGTGTGAGGTCTGTCGGCACTGAAGCTTTCTTT. It encodes CASSVRSVGTEAFF.

The V and J genes are TRBV13 and TRBJ1-2; a possible D gene is TRBD1 (5 bases). Trimming cost V 7 bases and J 4 bases, with 19 bases left between them. This CDR3 spans 15 amino acids. CDR1 and CDR2 from the germline V gene are PRHDT and FYEKMQ (reference sequence). CDR3 amino acids: CASTETGGGIYGYTF. CDR3 nucleotide sequence: TGTGCCAGCACCGAGACCGGGGGAGGTATCTATGGCTACACCTTC.

This clonotype was seen once. The rearrangement links TRBV18 to TRBJ2-2; 8 bases line up with TRBD1. Germline CDR1 KGHSH, CDR2 LQKENI. The trim removed 6 bases at V and 3 bases at J, leaving 6 bases unmatched. The CDR3 has 15 amino acids. CDR3 nucleotide sequence: TGTGCCAGCTCCCCAGGGGGCGCGCACACCGGGGAGCTGTTTTTT. Translation: CASSPGGAHTGELFF.